The text below deals with one T cell receptor beta chain. Antigen: not known. The CDR3 is made up of 14 amino acids. Germline loops: CDR1 MNHEY, CDR2 SMNVEV (reference sequence). The V and J ends lost 3 bases and 4 bases respectively, with 13 bases between them. This record comes from a study of cytomegalovirus exposure and HLA in healthy donors. Study outcomes and limitations: A missense DCLRE1C variant was associated with V- and J-gene trimming of TCR beta chains in a later analysis, and an independent cohort replicated the association. As a later analysis revealed, most CMV-associated TCR beta chains appeared HLA-restricted.

60 Vbeta and 13 Jbeta primers were used in PCR. This table comes from immunoSEQ multiplex PCR, and its TCRdb copy is limited to in-frame clones, with some not included. Among around 110,000 clones, roughly 69% were seen once, and the ten largest hold 7.5% to 9.5%. The sequence was obtained from a woman between 35 and 50 years old in good health and CMV-seropositive. The V call is TRBV27, the J call TRBJ2-7; D might be TRBD2 (5 bases). Sample: PBMCs. This chain's CDR3 is CASSLLGEGYEQYF. In DNA form, the CDR3 reads TGTGCCAGCAGTTTGCTGGGAGAAGGGTACGAGCAGTACTTC.